This T cell receptor beta chain emerged from a study of blood T cell repertoires in COVID-19. As for the study in general: Acute and convalescent COVID-19 samples came from the United States, Italy and Spain. T cells, B-cell-depleted T cells, or PBMCs supplied cDNA or gDNA.

V shed 6 bases and J shed 2 bases, with 13 bases lying between them. The length of the CDR3 is 14 residues. The germline gives CDR1 MNHEY, CDR2 SVGAGI. In the source study's methods: Amplification of reference gene primers provided the estimated nucleated cell counts. TCRdb's copy holds only in-frame clones and misses some; the assay was immunoSEQ multiplex PCR. Clone size and the V and J calls come from that table; the DNA yielded D and trimming. The sample holds over 70,000 clones, more than 80% seen once. Specimen: peripheral blood. The chain links TRBV6-5 to TRBJ2-5, with D possibly matching TRBD1 (5 bases). The sequence derives from a woman aged 65 to 85 with acute or convalescent COVID-19. This CDR3 is CASRLGVFQETQYF. As DNA, the CDR3 is TGTGCCAGCAGGCTAGGGGTGTTTCAAGAGACCCAGTACTTC.